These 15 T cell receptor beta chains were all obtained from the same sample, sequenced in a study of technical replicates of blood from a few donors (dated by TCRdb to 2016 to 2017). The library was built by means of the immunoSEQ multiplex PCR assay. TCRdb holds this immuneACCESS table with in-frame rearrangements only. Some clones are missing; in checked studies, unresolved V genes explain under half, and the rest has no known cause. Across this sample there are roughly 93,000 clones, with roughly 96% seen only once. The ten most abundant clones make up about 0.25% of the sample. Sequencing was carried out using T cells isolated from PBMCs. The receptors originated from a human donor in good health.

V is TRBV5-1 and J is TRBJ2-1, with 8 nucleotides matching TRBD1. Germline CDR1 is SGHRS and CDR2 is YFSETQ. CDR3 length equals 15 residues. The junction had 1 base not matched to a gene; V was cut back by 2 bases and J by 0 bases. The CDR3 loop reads CASSFTGGSYNEQFF. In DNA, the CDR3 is TGCGCCAGCAGCTTTACAGGGGGCTCCTACAATGAGCAGTTCTTC.

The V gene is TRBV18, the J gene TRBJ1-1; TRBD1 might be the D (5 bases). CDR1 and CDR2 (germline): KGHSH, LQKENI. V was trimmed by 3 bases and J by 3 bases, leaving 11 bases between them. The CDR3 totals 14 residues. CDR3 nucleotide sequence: TGTGCCAGCTCACCCCAGGCAGGGCACACTGAAGCTTTCTTT. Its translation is CASSPQAGHTEAFF.

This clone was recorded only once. The CDR3 protein is CASSYSKRGHYGYTF. DNA for the CDR3: TGTGCCAGCAGTTACTCGAAAAGGGGGCACTATGGCTACACCTTC. The chain carries TRBV6-5 and TRBJ1-2; the match to TRBD1 covers 7 bases. Germline V gene sequence: CDR1 MNHEY, CDR2 SVGAGI. The CDR3 runs 15 residues. Trimming at V came to 0 bases and at J to 3 bases, leaving 4 bases not matched to a gene.

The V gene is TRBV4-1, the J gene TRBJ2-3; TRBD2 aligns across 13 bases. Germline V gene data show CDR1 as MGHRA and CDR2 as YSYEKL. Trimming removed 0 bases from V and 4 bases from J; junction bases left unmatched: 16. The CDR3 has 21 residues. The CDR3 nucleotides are TGCGCCAGCAGCCAAGATCTAGGACTAGCGGGAGTGAGAACACAGGCAGATACGCAGTATTTT. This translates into CASSQDLGLAGVRTQADTQYF.

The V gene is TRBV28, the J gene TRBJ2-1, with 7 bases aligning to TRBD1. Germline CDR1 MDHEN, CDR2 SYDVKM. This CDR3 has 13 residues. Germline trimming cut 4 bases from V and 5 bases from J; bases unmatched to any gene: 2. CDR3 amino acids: CASSSGQNNEQFF. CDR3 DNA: TGTGCCAGCAGTTCGGGACAGAACAATGAGCAGTTCTTC.

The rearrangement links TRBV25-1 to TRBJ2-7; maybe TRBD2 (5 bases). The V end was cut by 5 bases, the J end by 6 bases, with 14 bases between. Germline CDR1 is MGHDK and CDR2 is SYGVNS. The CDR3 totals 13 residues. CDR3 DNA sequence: TGTGCCAGCAGTCCTATCGGGGTTGCCGAGCAGTACTTC. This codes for CASSPIGVAEQYF.

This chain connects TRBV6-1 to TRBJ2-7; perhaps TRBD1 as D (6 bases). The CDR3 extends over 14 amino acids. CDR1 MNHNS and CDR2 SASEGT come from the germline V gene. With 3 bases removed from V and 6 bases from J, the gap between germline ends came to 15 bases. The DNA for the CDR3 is TGTGCCAGCAGTGATAGGAGTATAGGGGGCGAGCAGTACTTC. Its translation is CASSDRSIGGEQYF.

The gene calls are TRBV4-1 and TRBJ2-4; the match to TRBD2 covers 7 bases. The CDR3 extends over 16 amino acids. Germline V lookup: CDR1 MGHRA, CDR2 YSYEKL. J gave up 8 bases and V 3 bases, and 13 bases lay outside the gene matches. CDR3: CASSQGFGGRRDIQYF. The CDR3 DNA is TGCGCCAGCAGCCAGGGCTTTGGCGGGAGACGGGACATTCAGTACTTC.

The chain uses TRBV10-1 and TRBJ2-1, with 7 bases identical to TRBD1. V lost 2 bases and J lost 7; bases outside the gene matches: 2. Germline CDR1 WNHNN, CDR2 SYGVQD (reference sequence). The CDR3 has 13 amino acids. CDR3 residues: CASSERQGNEQFF. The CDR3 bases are TGCGCCAGCAGTGAGCGACAGGGAAATGAGCAGTTCTTC.

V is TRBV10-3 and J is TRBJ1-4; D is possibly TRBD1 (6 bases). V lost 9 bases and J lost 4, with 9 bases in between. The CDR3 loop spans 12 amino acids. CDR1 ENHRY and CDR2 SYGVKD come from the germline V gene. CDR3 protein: CAIDRINEKLFF. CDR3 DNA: TGTGCCATAGACAGGATTAATGAAAAACTGTTTTTT.

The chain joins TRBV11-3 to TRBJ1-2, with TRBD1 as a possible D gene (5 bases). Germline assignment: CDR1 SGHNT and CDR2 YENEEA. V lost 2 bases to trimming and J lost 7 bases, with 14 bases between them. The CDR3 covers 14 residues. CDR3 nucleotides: TGTGCCAGCAGCTTAAGCTCGCCAGGGTTTGGCTACACCTTC. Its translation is CASSLSSPGFGYTF.

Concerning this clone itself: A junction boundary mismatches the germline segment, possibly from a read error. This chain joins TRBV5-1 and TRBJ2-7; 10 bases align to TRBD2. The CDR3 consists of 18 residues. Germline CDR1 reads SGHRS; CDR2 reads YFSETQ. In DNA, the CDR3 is TGCGCCAGCACCTTGGGGAGGAGCGGGAGGGCCGATATCTACGAGCAGTACTTC. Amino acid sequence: CASTLGRSGRADIYEQYF.

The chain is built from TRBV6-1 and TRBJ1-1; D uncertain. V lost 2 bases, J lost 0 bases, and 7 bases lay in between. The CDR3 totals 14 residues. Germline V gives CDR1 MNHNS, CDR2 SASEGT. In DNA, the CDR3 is TGTGCCAGCAGTGAAAGGAGTATGAACACTGAAGCTTTCTTT. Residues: CASSERSMNTEAFF.

The CDR3 bases are TGTGCCAGCAGTACGGTAGGGGCGATATACGAGCAGTACTTC. Residues: CASSTVGAIYEQYF. The chain links TRBV6-5 to TRBJ2-7, with TRBD1 as a possible D gene (5 bases). The germline gives CDR1 MNHEY, CDR2 SVGAGI. The CDR3 spans 14 residues. Trimming took off 5 bases at V and 4 bases at J, with 15 bases between the two ends.

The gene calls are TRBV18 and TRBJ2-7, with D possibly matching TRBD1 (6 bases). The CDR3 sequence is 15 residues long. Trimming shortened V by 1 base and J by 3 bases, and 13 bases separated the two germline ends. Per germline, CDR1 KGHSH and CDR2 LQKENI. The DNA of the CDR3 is TGTGCCAGCTCACCACGACCGACAGGAGGCTACGAGCAGTACTTC. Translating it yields CASSPRPTGGYEQYF.